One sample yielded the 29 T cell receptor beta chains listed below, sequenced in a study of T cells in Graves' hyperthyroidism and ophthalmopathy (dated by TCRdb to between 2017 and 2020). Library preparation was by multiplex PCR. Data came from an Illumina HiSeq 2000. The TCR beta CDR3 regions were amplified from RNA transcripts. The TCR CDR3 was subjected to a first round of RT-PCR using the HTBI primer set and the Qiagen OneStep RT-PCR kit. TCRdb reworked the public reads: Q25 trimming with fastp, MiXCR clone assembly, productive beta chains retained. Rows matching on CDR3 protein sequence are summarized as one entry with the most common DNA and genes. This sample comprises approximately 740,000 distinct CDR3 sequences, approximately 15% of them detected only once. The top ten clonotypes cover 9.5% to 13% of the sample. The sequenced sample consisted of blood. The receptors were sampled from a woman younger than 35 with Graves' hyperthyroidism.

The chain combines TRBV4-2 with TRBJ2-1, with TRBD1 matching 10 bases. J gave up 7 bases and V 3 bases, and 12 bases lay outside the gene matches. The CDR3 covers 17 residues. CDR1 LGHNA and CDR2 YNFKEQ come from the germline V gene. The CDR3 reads CASSHVPGQGYGNEQFF. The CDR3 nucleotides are TGTGCCAGCAGCCATGTACCGGGACAGGGGTATGGGAATGAGCAGTTCTTC.

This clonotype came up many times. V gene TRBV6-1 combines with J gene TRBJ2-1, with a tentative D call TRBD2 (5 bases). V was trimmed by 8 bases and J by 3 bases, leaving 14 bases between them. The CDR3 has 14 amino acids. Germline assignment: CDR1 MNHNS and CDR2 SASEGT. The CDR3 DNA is TGTGCCAGCTCGCCTAGCTTGGGCTACAATGAGCAGTTCTTC. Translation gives CASSPSLGYNEQFF.

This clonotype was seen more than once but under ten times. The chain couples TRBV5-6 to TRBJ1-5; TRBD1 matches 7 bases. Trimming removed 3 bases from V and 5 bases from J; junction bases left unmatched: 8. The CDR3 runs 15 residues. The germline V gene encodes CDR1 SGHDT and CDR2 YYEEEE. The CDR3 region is CASSSLDRDDQPQHF. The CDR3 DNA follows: TGTGCCAGCAGCTCCCTCGACAGGGACGATCAGCCCCAGCATTTT.

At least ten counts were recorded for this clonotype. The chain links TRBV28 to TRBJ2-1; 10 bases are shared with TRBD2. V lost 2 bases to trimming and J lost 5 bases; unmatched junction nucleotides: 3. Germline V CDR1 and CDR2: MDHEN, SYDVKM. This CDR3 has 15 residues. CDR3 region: CASSLTSGANNEQFF. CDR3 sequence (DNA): TGTGCCAGCAGTTTAACTAGCGGGGCTAACAATGAGCAGTTCTTC.

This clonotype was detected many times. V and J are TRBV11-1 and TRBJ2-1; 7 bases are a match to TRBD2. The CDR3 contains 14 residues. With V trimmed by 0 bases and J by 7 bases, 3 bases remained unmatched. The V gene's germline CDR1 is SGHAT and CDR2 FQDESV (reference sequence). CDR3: CASSLATSSNEQFF. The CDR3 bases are TGTGCCAGCAGCTTAGCGACTAGCTCTAATGAGCAGTTCTTC.

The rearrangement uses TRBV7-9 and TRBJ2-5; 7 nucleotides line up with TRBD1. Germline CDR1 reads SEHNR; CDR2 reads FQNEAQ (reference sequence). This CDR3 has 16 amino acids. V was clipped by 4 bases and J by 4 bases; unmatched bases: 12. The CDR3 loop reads CASSSKTGERGETQYF. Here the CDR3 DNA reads TGTGCCAGCAGCTCCAAAACAGGGGAAAGGGGAGAGACCCAGTACTTC.

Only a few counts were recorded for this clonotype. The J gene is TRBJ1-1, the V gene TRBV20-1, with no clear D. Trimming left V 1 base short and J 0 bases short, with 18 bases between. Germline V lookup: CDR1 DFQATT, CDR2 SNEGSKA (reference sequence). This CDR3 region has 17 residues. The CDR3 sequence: CSARGGRWPPMNTEAFF. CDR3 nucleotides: TGCAGTGCTAGAGGCGGGAGGTGGCCCCCCATGAACACTGAAGCTTTCTTT.

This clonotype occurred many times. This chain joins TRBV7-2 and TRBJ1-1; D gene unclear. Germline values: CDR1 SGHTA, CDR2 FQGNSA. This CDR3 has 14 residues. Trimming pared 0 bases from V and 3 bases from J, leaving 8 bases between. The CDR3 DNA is TGTGCCAGCAGCTTAGCGGTAGGATACACTGAAGCTTTCTTT. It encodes CASSLAVGYTEAFF. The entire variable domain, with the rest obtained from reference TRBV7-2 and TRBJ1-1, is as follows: GAGVSQSPSNKVTEKGKDVELRCDPISGHTALYWYRQSLGQGLEFLIYFQGNSAPDKSGLPSDRFSAERTGGSVSTLTIQRTQQEDSAVYLCASSLAVGYTEAFFGQGTRLTVV.

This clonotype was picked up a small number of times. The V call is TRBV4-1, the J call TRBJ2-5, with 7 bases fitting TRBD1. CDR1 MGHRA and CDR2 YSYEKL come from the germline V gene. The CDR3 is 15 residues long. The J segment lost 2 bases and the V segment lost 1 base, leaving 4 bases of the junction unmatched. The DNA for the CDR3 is TGCGCCAGCAGCCAAGTAGACAGGGAGCAAGAGACCCAGTACTTC. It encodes CASSQVDREQETQYF.

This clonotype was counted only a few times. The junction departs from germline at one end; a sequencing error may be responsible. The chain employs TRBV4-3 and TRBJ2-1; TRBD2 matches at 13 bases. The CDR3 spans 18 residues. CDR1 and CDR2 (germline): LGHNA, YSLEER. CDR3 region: CAGSHQGLAGPDFGEQFF. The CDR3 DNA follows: TGCGCCGGCAGCCACCAGGGACTAGCGGGACCGGATTTTGGTGAGCAGTTCTTC.

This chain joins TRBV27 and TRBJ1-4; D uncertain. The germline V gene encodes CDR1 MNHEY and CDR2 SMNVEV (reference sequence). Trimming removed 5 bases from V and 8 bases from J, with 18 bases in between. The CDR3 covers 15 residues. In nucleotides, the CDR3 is TGTGCCAGCAGTCTAGGTCCTTTTGGGTTCGAAAAACTGTTTTTT. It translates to CASSLGPFGFEKLFF.

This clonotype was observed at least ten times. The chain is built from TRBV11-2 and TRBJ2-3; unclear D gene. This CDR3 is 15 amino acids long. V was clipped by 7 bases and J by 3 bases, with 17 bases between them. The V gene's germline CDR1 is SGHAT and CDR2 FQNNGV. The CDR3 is CASIRGIVWTDTQYF. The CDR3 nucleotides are TGTGCCAGCATTAGAGGAATTGTGTGGACAGATACGCAGTATTTT.

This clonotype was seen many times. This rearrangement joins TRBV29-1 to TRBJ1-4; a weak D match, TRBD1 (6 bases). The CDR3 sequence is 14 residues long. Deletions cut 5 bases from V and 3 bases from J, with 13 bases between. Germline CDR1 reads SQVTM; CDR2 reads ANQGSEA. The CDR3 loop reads CSVLGGRANEKLFF. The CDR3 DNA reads TGCAGCGTTCTAGGGGGTCGAGCTAATGAAAAACTGTTTTTT.

CDR3 in amino acids: CSASPGLAGVGTGELFF. The DNA of the CDR3 is TGCAGTGCGAGTCCGGGACTAGCGGGAGTTGGCACCGGGGAGCTGTTTTTT. V gene TRBV20-1 combines with J gene TRBJ2-2; the match to TRBD2 covers 14 bases. The J segment lost 4 bases and the V segment lost 6 bases, leaving 10 bases of the junction unmatched. This CDR3 spans 17 amino acids. From germline, CDR1 is DFQATT and CDR2 SNEGSKA (reference sequence).

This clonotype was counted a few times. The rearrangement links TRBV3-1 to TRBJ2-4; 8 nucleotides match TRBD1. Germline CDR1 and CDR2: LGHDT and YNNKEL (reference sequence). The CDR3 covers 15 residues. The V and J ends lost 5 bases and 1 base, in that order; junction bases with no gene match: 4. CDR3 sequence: CASSGRDRAKNIQYF. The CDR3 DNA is TGTGCCAGCAGCGGCCGGGACAGGGCCAAAAACATTCAGTACTTC.

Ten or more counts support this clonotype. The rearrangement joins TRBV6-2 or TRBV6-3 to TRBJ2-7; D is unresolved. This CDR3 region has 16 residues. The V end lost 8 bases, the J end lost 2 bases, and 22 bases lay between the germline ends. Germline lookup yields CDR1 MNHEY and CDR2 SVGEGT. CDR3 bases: TGTGCCAGCGTTATCGATCCGGTGTCTGCGCCCTACGAGCAGTACTTC. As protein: CASVIDPVSAPYEQYF.

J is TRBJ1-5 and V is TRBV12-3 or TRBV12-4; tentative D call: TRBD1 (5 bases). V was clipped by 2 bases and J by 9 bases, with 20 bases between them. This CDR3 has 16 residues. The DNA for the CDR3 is TGTGCCAGCAGTTTAAACCCCGGGGCGGGCTTCATGCCCCAGCATTTT. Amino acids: CASSLNPGAGFMPQHF.

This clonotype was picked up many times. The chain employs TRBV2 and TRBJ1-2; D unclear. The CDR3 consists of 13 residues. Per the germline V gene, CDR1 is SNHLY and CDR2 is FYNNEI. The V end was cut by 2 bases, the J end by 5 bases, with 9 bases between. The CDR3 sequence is CASSENSRYGYTF. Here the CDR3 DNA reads TGTGCCAGCAGTGAAAACAGTAGATATGGCTACACCTTC.

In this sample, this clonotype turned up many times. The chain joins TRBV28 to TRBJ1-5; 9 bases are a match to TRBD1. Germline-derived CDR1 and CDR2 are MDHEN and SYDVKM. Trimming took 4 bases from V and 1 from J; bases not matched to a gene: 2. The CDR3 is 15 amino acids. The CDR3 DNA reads TGTGCCAGCAGTTACAGGGGGCGCAGCAATCAGCCCCAGCATTTT. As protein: CASSYRGRSNQPQHF.

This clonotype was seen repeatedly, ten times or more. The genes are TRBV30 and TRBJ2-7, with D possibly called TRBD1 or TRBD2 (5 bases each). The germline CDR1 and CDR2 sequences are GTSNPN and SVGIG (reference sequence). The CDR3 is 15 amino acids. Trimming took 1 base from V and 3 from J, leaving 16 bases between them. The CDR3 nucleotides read TGTGCCTGGAGTGCACCTCCCGGGACCCACTACGAGCAGTACTTC. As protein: CAWSAPPGTHYEQYF.

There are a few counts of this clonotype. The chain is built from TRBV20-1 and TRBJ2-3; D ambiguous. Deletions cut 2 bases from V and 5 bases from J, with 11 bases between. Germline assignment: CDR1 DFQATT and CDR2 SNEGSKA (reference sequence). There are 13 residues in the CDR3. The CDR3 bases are TGCAGTGCTAGACCCCCAGCTCAAGATACGCAGTATTTT. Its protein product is CSARPPAQDTQYF.

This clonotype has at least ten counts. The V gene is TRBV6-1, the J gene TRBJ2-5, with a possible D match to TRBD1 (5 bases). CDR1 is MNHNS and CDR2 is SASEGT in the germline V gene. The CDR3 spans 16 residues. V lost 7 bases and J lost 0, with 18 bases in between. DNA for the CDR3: TGTGCCAGCACCCTAAAGCAGGGCCTGTACCAAGAGACCCAGTACTTC. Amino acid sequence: CASTLKQGLYQETQYF.

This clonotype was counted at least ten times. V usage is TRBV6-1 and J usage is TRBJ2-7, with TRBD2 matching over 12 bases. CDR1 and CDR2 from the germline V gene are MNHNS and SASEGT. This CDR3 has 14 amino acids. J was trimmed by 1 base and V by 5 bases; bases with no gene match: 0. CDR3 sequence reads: CASSTSGRSYEQYF. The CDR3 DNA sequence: TGTGCCAGCAGTACTAGCGGGAGGTCCTACGAGCAGTACTTC.

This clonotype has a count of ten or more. This CDR3 is CASSPSRGMGEKLFF. CDR3 sequence (DNA): TGTGCCAGCAGCCCCTCCCGGGGGATGGGTGAAAAACTGTTTTTT. This chain connects TRBV2 to TRBJ1-4; a possible D gene is TRBD1 (5 bases). This CDR3 is 15 amino acids long. In germline, CDR1 is SNHLY, CDR2 FYNNEI. Trimming cost V 6 bases and J 7 bases, with 18 bases left between them.

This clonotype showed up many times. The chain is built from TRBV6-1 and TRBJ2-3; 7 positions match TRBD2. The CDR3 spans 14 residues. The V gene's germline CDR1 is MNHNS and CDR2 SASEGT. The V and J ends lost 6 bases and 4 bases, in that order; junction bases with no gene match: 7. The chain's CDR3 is CASSKAGAPDTQYF. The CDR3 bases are TGTGCCAGCAGCAAGGCGGGAGCCCCAGATACGCAGTATTTT.

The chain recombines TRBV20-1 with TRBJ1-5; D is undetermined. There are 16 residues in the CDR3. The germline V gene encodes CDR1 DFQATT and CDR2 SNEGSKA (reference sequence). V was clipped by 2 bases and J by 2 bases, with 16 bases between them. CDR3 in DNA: TGCAGTGCTAGAATGTCCAAGGAGAAGGGCAATCAGCCCCAGCATTTT. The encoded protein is CSARMSKEKGNQPQHF.

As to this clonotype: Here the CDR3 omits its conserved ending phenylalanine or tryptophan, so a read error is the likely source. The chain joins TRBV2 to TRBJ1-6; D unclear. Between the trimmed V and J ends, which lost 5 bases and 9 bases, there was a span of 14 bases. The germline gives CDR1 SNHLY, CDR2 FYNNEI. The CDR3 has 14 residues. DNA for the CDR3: TGTGCCAGCAGTCAACAAGGTGGGAGTTCACCCCTCCACTCT. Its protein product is CASSQQGGSSPLHS.

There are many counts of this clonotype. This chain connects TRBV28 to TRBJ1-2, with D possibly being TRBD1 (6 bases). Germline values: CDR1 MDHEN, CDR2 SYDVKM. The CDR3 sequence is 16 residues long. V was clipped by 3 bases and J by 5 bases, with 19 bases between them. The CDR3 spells CASSLTGHLLEYGYTF. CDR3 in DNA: TGTGCCAGCAGTTTGACAGGACATCTCCTAGAGTATGGCTACACCTTC.

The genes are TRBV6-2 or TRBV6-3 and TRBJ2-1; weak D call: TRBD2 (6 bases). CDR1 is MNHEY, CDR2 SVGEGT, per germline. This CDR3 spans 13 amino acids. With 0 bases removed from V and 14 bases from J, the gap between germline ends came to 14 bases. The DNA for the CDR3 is TGTGCCAGCAGTTACTCTCGGGTCAGGGAGGAGTTCTTC. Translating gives CASSYSRVREEFF.